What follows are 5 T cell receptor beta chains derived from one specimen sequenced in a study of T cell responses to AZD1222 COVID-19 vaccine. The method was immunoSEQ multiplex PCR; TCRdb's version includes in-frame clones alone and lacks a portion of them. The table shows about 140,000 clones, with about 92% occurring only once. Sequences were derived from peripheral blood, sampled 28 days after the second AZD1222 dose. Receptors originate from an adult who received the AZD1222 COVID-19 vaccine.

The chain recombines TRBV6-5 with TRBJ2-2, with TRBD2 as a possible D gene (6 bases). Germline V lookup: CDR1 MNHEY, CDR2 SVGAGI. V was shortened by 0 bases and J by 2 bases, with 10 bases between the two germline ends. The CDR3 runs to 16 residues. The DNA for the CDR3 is TGTGCCAGCAGTTACTCGGGCGGGGCTAACACCGGGGAGCTGTTTTTT. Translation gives CASSYSGGANTGELFF.

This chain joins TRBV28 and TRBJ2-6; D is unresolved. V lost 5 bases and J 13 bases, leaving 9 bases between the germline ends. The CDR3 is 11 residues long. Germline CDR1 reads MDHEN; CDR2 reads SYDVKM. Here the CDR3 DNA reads TGTGCCAGCAGTACGCAGTCGGTCCTGACTTTC. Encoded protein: CASSTQSVLTF.

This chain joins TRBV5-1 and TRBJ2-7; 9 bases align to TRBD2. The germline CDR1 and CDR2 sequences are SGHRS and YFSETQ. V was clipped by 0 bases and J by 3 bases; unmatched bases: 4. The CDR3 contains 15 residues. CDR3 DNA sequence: TGCGCCAGCAGCTTGGAGGCGGGAGGGGTCTACGAGCAGTACTTC. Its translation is CASSLEAGGVYEQYF.

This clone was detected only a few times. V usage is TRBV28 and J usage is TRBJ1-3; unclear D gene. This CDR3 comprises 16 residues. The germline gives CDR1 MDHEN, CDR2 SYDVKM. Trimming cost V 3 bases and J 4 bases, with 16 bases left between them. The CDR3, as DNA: TGTGCCAGCAGTTTTGCCTTTTCGGGCCCCGGAAACACCATATATTTT. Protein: CASSFAFSGPGNTIYF.

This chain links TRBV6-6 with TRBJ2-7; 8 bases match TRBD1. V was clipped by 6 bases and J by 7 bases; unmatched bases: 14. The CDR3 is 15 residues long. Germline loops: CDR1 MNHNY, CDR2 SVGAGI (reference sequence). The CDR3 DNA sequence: TGTGCCAGCAGAGAGACCGGGACAGGCCCTAGGGAGCAGTACTTC. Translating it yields CASRETGTGPREQYF.